These 32 T cell receptor beta chains share one sample of origin, sequenced in a study of blood T cell repertoires in COVID-19. This table comes from immunoSEQ multiplex PCR, and its TCRdb copy is limited to in-frame clones, with some not included. Here the sample spans 90,000 to 130,000 clones, 85% being singletons. Specimen: peripheral blood. These receptors were collected from a man aged 35 to 55 with acute or convalescent COVID-19.

V gene TRBV12-5 combines with J gene TRBJ2-3, with 10 bases matching TRBD1. The CDR3 loop spans 19 amino acids. Unmatched junction bases numbered 11, after V lost 1 base and J lost 1 base. Germline loops: CDR1 LGHNT, CDR2 FRNRAP. The DNA for the CDR3 is TGTGCTAGTGGTTTGGGGAGACAGGGGGCGGGGTTGGGCACAGATACGCAGTATTTT. It codes for CASGLGRQGAGLGTDTQYF.

The chain's CDR3 is CASTRGVQWETQYF. DNA for the CDR3: TGTGCCAGTACGCGGGGAGTCCAATGGGAGACCCAGTACTTC. The chain carries TRBV19 and TRBJ2-5, with a possible D match to TRBD2 (6 bases). The CDR3 runs 14 residues. Germline V gives CDR1 LNHDA, CDR2 SQIVND (reference sequence). The V end was cut by 7 bases, the J end by 5 bases, with 17 bases between. Based on the CDR3 plus reference TRBV19 and TRBJ2-5, the full variable domain is DGGITQSPKYLFRKEGQNVTLSCEQNLNHDAMYWYRQDPGQGLRLIYYSQIVNDFQKGDIAEGYSVSREKKESFPLTVTSAQKNPTAFYLCASTRGVQWETQYFGPGTRLLVL.

V usage is TRBV9 and J usage is TRBJ1-6, with a possible D match to TRBD1 (5 bases). This CDR3 is 15 amino acids long. Germline-derived CDR1 and CDR2 are SGDLS and YYNGEE. V was cut by 0 bases and J by 10 bases, with 14 bases left in between. The DNA for the CDR3 is TGTGCCAGCAGCGTAGGGGCGGGGGGAGACTCACCCCTCCACTTT. Amino acids: CASSVGAGGDSPLHF.

The chain employs TRBV28 and TRBJ1-5, with no clear D. The germline V gene encodes CDR1 MDHEN and CDR2 SYDVKM. V was trimmed by 5 bases and J by 5 bases, leaving 10 bases between them. This CDR3 contains 13 residues. CDR3 in DNA: TGTGCCAGCAGTCTAGACCGATATCAGCCCCAGCATTTT. Its protein is CASSLDRYQPQHF. Looking up the rest from reference TRBV28 and TRBJ1-5 gives the full variable domain: DVKVTQSSRYLVKRTGEKVFLECVQDMDHENMFWYRQDPGLGLRLIYFSYDVKMKEKGDIPEGYSVSREKKERFSLILESASTNQTSMYLCASSLDRYQPQHFGDGTRLSIL.

The genes are TRBV24-1 and TRBJ2-3; D uncertain. Germline V gene lookup returns CDR1 KGHDR and CDR2 SFDVKD. V lost 4 bases, J lost 0 bases, and 10 bases lay in between. This CDR3 has 15 amino acids. In DNA form, the CDR3 reads TGTGCCACCAGTGACGGGTCCCTAAGCACAGATACGCAGTATTTT. This codes for CATSDGSLSTDTQYF.

This sequence joins TRBV2 and TRBJ1-4; 7 bases align to TRBD1. V lost 4 bases to trimming and J lost 11 bases; unmatched junction nucleotides: 10. In germline, CDR1 is SNHLY, CDR2 FYNNEI. CDR3 size: 14 residues. CDR3 sequence reads: CASSVLQGPGKLFF. CDR3 DNA: TGTGCCAGCAGTGTGTTACAGGGGCCGGGGAAACTGTTTTTT.

The chain joins TRBV30 to TRBJ2-5, with D possibly being TRBD1 (6 bases). The CDR3 consists of 12 residues. Germline V gene lookup returns CDR1 GTSNPN and CDR2 SVGIG (reference sequence). V was shortened by 2 bases and J by 4 bases, with 8 bases between the two germline ends. CDR3 in DNA: TGTGCCTGGAGTTCCAGGGGAGAGACCCAGTACTTC. As protein: CAWSSRGETQYF.

This sequence joins TRBV19 and TRBJ2-4; unclear D gene. V gave up 3 bases and J gave up 7 bases, with 10 bases separating them. Germline V gives CDR1 LNHDA, CDR2 SQIVND (reference sequence). The CDR3 has 13 residues. This chain's CDR3 is CASSMSRRNIQYF. CDR3 DNA sequence: TGTGCCAGTAGTATGTCGAGGCGGAACATTCAGTACTTC. Full variable domain (rest looked up from reference TRBV19 and TRBJ2-4): DGGITQSPKYLFRKEGQNVTLSCEQNLNHDAMYWYRQDPGQGLRLIYYSQIVNDFQKGDIAEGYSVSREKKESFPLTVTSAQKNPTAFYLCASSMSRRNIQYFGAGTRLSVL.

The V gene is TRBV3-1 (or the pseudogene TRBV3-2), the J gene TRBJ2-5; 10 nucleotides align to TRBD2. Losses at the gene ends were 4 bases for V and 5 bases for J; bases not matched to a gene: 10. Germline V CDR1 and CDR2: LGHDT, YNNKEL (reference sequence). The CDR3 extends over 16 amino acids. CDR3 in amino acids: CASSRSGGAFTETQYF. Written as DNA, the CDR3 is TGTGCCAGCAGCCGGAGCGGGGGGGCGTTCACGGAGACCCAGTACTTC.

This chain uses TRBV9 with TRBJ2-1; the D gene is possibly TRBD2 (5 bases). The V gene lost 1 base and the J gene lost 5 bases, with 13 bases spanning the gap. There are 15 residues in the CDR3. Germline CDR1 is SGDLS and CDR2 is YYNGEE. As DNA, the CDR3 is TGTGCCAGCAGCGTAATAGGGTTCGGGAACAATGAGCAGTTCTTC. This sequence encodes CASSVIGFGNNEQFF.

The V call is TRBV4-2, the J call TRBJ1-6; weak D call: TRBD1 (5 bases). V dropped 4 bases and J dropped 5 bases, with 12 bases sitting between them. This CDR3 spans 15 amino acids. CDR1 is LGHNA, CDR2 YNFKEQ, per germline. CDR3 protein: CASSRGRVDNSPLHF. The CDR3 nucleotides are TGTGCCAGCAGCCGGGGCAGGGTGGATAATTCACCCCTCCACTTT.

In this sample, this clone turned up once. The chain links TRBV7-2 to TRBJ2-7; 10 bases agree with TRBD2. The germline CDR1 and CDR2 sequences are SGHTA and FQGNSA. V trimming: 5 bases; J trimming: 3 bases; junction bases outside the gene matches: 7. This CDR3 is built from 15 residues. The CDR3 coding sequence is TGTGCCAGCAGCCCCAGGGGACTAGCGAGCTACGAGCAGTACTTC. Translation gives CASSPRGLASYEQYF.

This chain links TRBV18 with TRBJ1-1; possible D gene TRBD1, 6 bases. The germline V and J ends were trimmed by 0 bases and 5 bases, with 16 bases remaining between them. Germline V CDR1 and CDR2: KGHSH, LQKENI. This CDR3 has 16 residues. The CDR3 loop is CASSPPSRGRGTEAFF. The CDR3 DNA follows: TGTGCCAGCTCACCACCGTCTCGAGGGAGGGGGACTGAAGCTTTCTTT.

The V call is TRBV12-5, the J call TRBJ1-4; no reliable D call. Deletions cut 4 bases from V and 7 bases from J, with 13 bases between. In germline, CDR1 is LGHNT, CDR2 FRNRAP. This CDR3 spans 14 amino acids. The CDR3 protein is CASGSPGIGEKLFF. DNA for the CDR3: TGTGCTAGTGGTTCCCCCGGGATAGGTGAAAAACTGTTTTTT.

CDR3 region: CASRVSGAGFYNEQFF. CDR3 nucleotides: TGTGCCAGCAGGGTCAGTGGAGCGGGGTTTTACAATGAGCAGTTCTTC. The chain carries TRBV7-2 and TRBJ2-1; 7 bases are shared with TRBD2. Germline CDR1 and CDR2: SGHTA and FQGNSA. V lost 6 bases and J lost 4; bases outside the gene matches: 12. This CDR3 has 16 residues.

The V and J genes are TRBV3-1 (or the pseudogene TRBV3-2) and TRBJ1-1; 8 bases align to TRBD1. The CDR3 has 16 amino acids. Losses at the gene ends were 7 bases for V and 0 bases for J; bases not matched to a gene: 10. The V gene's germline CDR1 is LGHDT and CDR2 YNNKEL (reference sequence). The CDR3 protein is CASIIPQGALNTEAFF. CDR3 in DNA: TGTGCCAGCATCATACCCCAGGGGGCTTTGAACACTGAAGCTTTCTTT.

The chain joins TRBV2 to TRBJ2-7; 11 bases are shared with TRBD2. Losses at the gene ends were 8 bases for V and 4 bases for J; bases not matched to a gene: 7. The germline CDR1 and CDR2 sequences are SNHLY and FYNNEI. The CDR3 has 14 amino acids. The CDR3 DNA sequence: TGTGCCAGCGATAGCGGGGGGGCGGGGTACGAGCAGTACTTC. Its translation: CASDSGGAGYEQYF.

J is TRBJ2-7 and V is TRBV27; weak D call: TRBD2 (6 bases). The CDR3 length is 15 residues. Trimming removed 0 bases at V and 2 bases at J, with 11 bases between. The germline gives CDR1 MNHEY, CDR2 SMNVEV (reference sequence). CDR3 bases: TGTGCCAGCAGTTTATCGGGGCGGAGGGCCTACGAGCAGTACTTC. It encodes CASSLSGRRAYEQYF.

This clone was observed a handful of times. The V call is TRBV2, the J call TRBJ1-2; D not resolved. V was clipped by 3 bases and J by 1 base, with 6 bases between them. The germline V gene encodes CDR1 SNHLY and CDR2 FYNNEI. The CDR3 has 13 amino acids. The CDR3: CASSESGNYGYTF. The CDR3 nucleotides are TGTGCCAGCAGTGAGAGCGGTAACTATGGCTACACCTTC. Together with reference TRBV2 and TRBJ1-2, the CDR3 gives the full variable domain: EPEVTQTPSHQVTQMGQEVILRCVPISNHLYFYWYRQILGQKVEFLVSFYNNEISEKSEIFDDQFSVERPDGSNFTLKIRSTKLEDSAMYFCASSESGNYGYTFGSGTRLTVV.

The rearrangement uses TRBV10-3 and TRBJ2-5; 9 positions match TRBD2. J gave up 6 bases and V 2 bases, and 4 bases lay outside the gene matches. CDR3 length: 14 residues. Germline lookup yields CDR1 ENHRY and CDR2 SYGVKD. CDR3 residues: CAISENSGRQTQYF. The CDR3 DNA follows: TGTGCCATCAGTGAGAATAGCGGGAGACAGACCCAGTACTTC.

The V and J genes are TRBV7-3 and TRBJ2-3; 10 bases are a match to TRBD1. The J segment lost 6 bases and the V segment lost 4 bases, leaving 4 bases of the junction unmatched. Germline lookup yields CDR1 SGHTA and CDR2 FQGTGA. The CDR3 contains 14 residues. Here the CDR3 reads CASSSDRGQDTQYF. The DNA for the CDR3 is TGTGCCAGCAGCTCCGACAGGGGGCAGGATACGCAGTATTTT.

The chain combines TRBV6-1 with TRBJ2-7; unclear D gene. The CDR3 runs 14 residues. V was shortened by 0 bases and J by 0 bases, with 6 bases between the two germline ends. Germline assignment: CDR1 MNHNS and CDR2 SASEGT. CDR3 DNA sequence: TGTGCCAGCAGTGAAGCGGTCAGCTCCTACGAGCAGTACTTC. It codes for CASSEAVSSYEQYF.

The chain recombines TRBV6-5 with TRBJ1-5; 8 positions agree with TRBD1. Losses at the gene ends were 5 bases for V and 3 bases for J; bases not matched to a gene: 3. CDR3 length equals 14 residues. The germline gives CDR1 MNHEY, CDR2 SVGAGI. The CDR3 protein is CASSLGQVNQPQHF. The CDR3 bases are TGTGCCAGCAGTCTGGGACAGGTCAATCAGCCCCAGCATTTT.

This clone was observed a handful of times. V gene TRBV3-1 (or the pseudogene TRBV3-2) combines with J gene TRBJ2-2, with D perhaps TRBD1 (6 bases). CDR3 length: 16 amino acids. CDR1 is LGHDT and CDR2 is YNNKEL in the germline V gene (reference sequence). The V gene lost 4 bases and the J gene lost 6 bases, with 18 bases spanning the gap. The CDR3 loop reads CASSRGGQPPAGELFF. The CDR3 DNA reads TGTGCCAGCAGCCGAGGGGGACAACCCCCGGCCGGGGAGCTGTTTTTT.

The chain joins TRBV15 to TRBJ1-1; D not resolved. V lost 4 bases and J 1 base, leaving 7 bases between the germline ends. This CDR3 is built from 13 residues. Germline CDR1 LNHNV, CDR2 YYDKDF (reference sequence). CDR3 sequence: CATSNTPNTEAFF. The CDR3 DNA follows: TGTGCCACCAGCAACACACCGAACACTGAAGCTTTCTTT.

J is TRBJ2-1 and V is TRBV10-2; 12 nucleotides match TRBD2. Germline trimming cut 6 bases from V and 8 bases from J; bases unmatched to any gene: 2. Germline loops: CDR1 WSHSY, CDR2 SAAADI. The CDR3 is 13 residues long. This chain's CDR3 is CASRPSGGDEQFF. The CDR3 DNA reads TGCGCCAGCAGGCCTAGCGGGGGGGATGAGCAGTTCTTC.

The genes are TRBV6-5 and TRBJ2-7, with 7 bases identical to TRBD1. Germline CDR1 reads MNHEY; CDR2 reads SVGAGI. CDR3 length: 14 amino acids. V gave up 9 bases and J gave up 5 bases; unmatched junction bases: 13. The CDR3 is CASRRGQWSDEQYF. CDR3 coding DNA: TGTGCCAGTCGACGGGGACAGTGGAGCGACGAGCAGTACTTC.

The J gene is TRBJ2-7, the V gene TRBV10-1, with 10 bases lining up with TRBD1. The CDR3 consists of 14 residues. Germline loops: CDR1 WNHNN, CDR2 SYGVQD (reference sequence). The junction had 6 bases not matched to a gene; V was cut back by 9 bases and J by 1 base. In nucleotides, the CDR3 is TGCGCCAGAACCCGGGACAGGGGTTCCTACGAGCAGTACTTC. It codes for CARTRDRGSYEQYF.

This clone was seen a handful of times. The genes are TRBV28 and TRBJ2-7; 7 nucleotides agree with TRBD2. Germline lookup yields CDR1 MDHEN and CDR2 SYDVKM. The J segment lost 2 bases and the V segment lost 8 bases, leaving 6 bases of the junction unmatched. The CDR3 consists of 13 residues. The chain's CDR3 is CASLGAGAYEQYF. CDR3 nucleotide sequence: TGTGCCAGCCTCGGGGCGGGAGCCTACGAGCAGTACTTC.

V is TRBV5-6 and J is TRBJ1-3; D unresolved. The CDR3 totals 16 residues. Trimming removed 2 bases at V and 0 bases at J, with 12 bases between. Germline V gene sequence: CDR1 SGHDT, CDR2 YYEEEE. The CDR3 loop is CASSFRQTSSGNTIYF. CDR3 coding DNA: TGTGCCAGCAGCTTCCGACAAACCTCCTCTGGAAACACCATATATTTT.

The count of this clone is one. V gene TRBV4-1 combines with J gene TRBJ2-3; D may be TRBD2 (6 bases). The CDR3 runs 16 residues. The germline V gene has CDR1 MGHRA and CDR2 YSYEKL. V was clipped by 1 base and J by 2 bases, with 13 bases between them. CDR3 residues: CASSQVPSAVTDTQYF. CDR3 sequence (DNA): TGCGCCAGCAGCCAAGTTCCTAGCGCTGTCACAGATACGCAGTATTTT.

This clone was counted a few times. The V and J genes are TRBV10-1 and TRBJ2-2, with 11 bases aligning to TRBD2. This CDR3 spans 20 amino acids. Germline V gene sequence: CDR1 WNHNN, CDR2 SYGVQD (reference sequence). With V trimmed by 4 bases and J by 0 bases, 13 bases remained unmatched. As DNA, the CDR3 is TGCGCCAGCAGTGCTTGGGACGTTCGGACTAGCGGGCCGAACACCGGGGAGCTGTTTTTT. This sequence encodes CASSAWDVRTSGPNTGELFF.